A selection of T cell receptor beta chains follows, all from one sample in a study of blood T cell repertoires in COVID-19. Clones were sequenced by immunoSEQ multiplex PCR, and TCRdb holds only the in-frame ones, with some missing. The table has about 24,000 clones, around 86% seen once. The sequencing sample was made of peripheral blood. These TCRs come from a man over 45 with active COVID-19. Each CDR3 is given with its conserved first and last residue. The order of the fields is V gene, J gene, D gene, clone size, CDR3 length, CDR3 DNA, CDR3 protein. D genes are given only for firm matches. The size entry is marked missing in some rows and otherwise reads once, few, many or a size class.

>TRBV5-1|TRBJ1-5|-|once|14
TGCGCCAGCAGCCAGGACGGGGGGAATCAGCCCCAGCATTTT
CASSQDGGNQPQHF
>TRBV5-6|TRBJ2-2|-|-|16
TGTGCCAGCAGCTGGGCACTTCGGAAGGTTGACGGGGAGCTGTTTTTT
CASSWALRKVDGELFF
>TRBV19|TRBJ2-1|-|-|15
TGTGCCAGTAGTAATGGGCCAAGCTCCTACAATGAGCAGTTCTTC
CASSNGPSSYNEQFF
>TRBV6-2/TRBV6-3|TRBJ2-7|TRBD2|-|15
TGTGCCAGCAACCCCGCCCTAGCGGGAGGATACGAGCAGTACTTC
CASNPALAGGYEQYF
>TRBV2|TRBJ2-1|-|-|14
TGTGCCAGCAGTGAAAAACAGGCCTACAATGAGCAGTTCTTC
CASSEKQAYNEQFF
>TRBV5-6|TRBJ2-7|TRBD2|-|15
TGTGCCAGCAGCCCAGGGAGCGGGGGGTGGTACGAGCAGTACTTC
CASSPGSGGWYEQYF
>TRBV6-2/TRBV6-3|TRBJ2-7|TRBD1|few|16
TGTGCCAGCAGTTACTCGAGCGACAGGGTTTCCTACGAGCAGTACTTC
CASSYSSDRVSYEQYF
>TRBV20-1|TRBJ2-7|TRBD2|once|13
TGCAGTGCTAGTGAGTGGGAGGGCCCTGGGCAGTACTTC
CSASEWEGPGQYF
>TRBV9|TRBJ2-1|TRBD2|-|14
TGTGCCAGCAGCGTAGGCGGACTAGCAGCCGAGCAGTTCTTC
CASSVGGLAAEQFF
>TRBV27|TRBJ2-3|-|-|14
TGTGCCAGCAGTCTCGGGTTAGTCACAGATACGCAGTATTTT
CASSLGLVTDTQYF
>TRBV4-3|TRBJ2-3|TRBD2|-|17
TGCGCCAGCAGCCAAGCCTTACTAGCGGGGGGTTCAGATACGCAGTATTTT
CASSQALLAGGSDTQYF
>TRBV7-2|TRBJ2-3|-|-|15
TGTGCCAGCAGCTTACTGGGCGGGGGCACAGATACGCAGTATTTT
CASSLLGGGTDTQYF
>TRBV29-1|TRBJ2-1|TRBD2|once|13
TGCAGCGTCCTTTGGACTAGCGTAATTGAGCAGTTCTTC
CSVLWTSVIEQFF
>TRBV4-1|TRBJ2-3|-|-|18
TGCGCCAGCAGCCAAGGACGATTTCAGGGTAGGAATTCGGATACGCAGTATTTT
CASSQGRFQGRNSDTQYF
>TRBV5-1|TRBJ2-1|TRBD1|once|23
TGCGCCAGCAGCTCCAACCTACTCCCTAGCTTCTCGGACAGGGGGGGCTCCTACAATGAGCAGTTCTTC
CASSSNLLPSFSDRGGSYNEQFF
>TRBV18|TRBJ2-7|-|-|15
TGTGCCAGCTCACCACCGGCAGGGTTCCCCTACGAGCAGTACTTC
CASSPPAGFPYEQYF
>TRBV7-8|TRBJ2-3|TRBD2|-|16
TGTGCCAGCAGCTTAGATAGGACTAGCCAACCCGATACGCAGTATTTT
CASSLDRTSQPDTQYF
>TRBV19|TRBJ1-5|TRBD1|-|17
TGTGCCACCAGACCCCTGAAAGGGGGCGCAAACAATCAGCCCCAGCATTTT
CATRPLKGGANNQPQHF
>TRBV6-5|TRBJ1-2|TRBD1|-|13
TGTGCCAGCAGTTACTCCACAGGGGAGGGCTACACCTTC
CASSYSTGEGYTF
>TRBV4-2|TRBJ1-5|-|-|13
TGTGCCAGCAGCCCCGCGGGGAATCAGCCCCAGCATTTT
CASSPAGNQPQHF
>TRBV9|TRBJ2-7|-|-|15
TGTGCCAGCAGCGTTGGGGCCGACAGCCCCTACGAGCAGTACTTC
CASSVGADSPYEQYF
>TRBV7-8|TRBJ1-5|TRBD1|-|16
TGTGCCAGCAGCTTAGCGATCGGGACAGCGGAACGGCCCCAGCATTTT
CASSLAIGTAERPQHF
>TRBV19|TRBJ1-2|TRBD1|-|15
TGTGCCAGTAGTACAGGGGGTGCTTCTAACTATGGCTACACCTTC
CASSTGGASNYGYTF
>TRBV18|TRBJ2-3|-|-|15
TGTGCCAGCTCACCAAACAGGCGTAACACAGATACGCAGTATTTT
CASSPNRRNTDTQYF
>TRBV11-3|TRBJ2-6|-|-|15
TGTGCCAGCAGCGCACGGGGGTTCGGGGCCAACGTCCTGACTTTC
CASSARGFGANVLTF
>TRBV7-2|TRBJ1-2|TRBD1|once|13
TGTGCCAGCAGCTGGGGACAGGGAGGCGGCTACACCTTC
CASSWGQGGGYTF
>TRBV12-3/TRBV12-4|TRBJ2-7|TRBD2|-|13
TGTGCCAGCAGTAGAGCGGGAGGCTACGAGCAGTACTTC
CASSRAGGYEQYF
>TRBV15|TRBJ1-1|-|-|13
TGTGCCACCAGCACCAGGGGTAATACTGAAGCTTTCTTT
CATSTRGNTEAFF
>TRBV19|TRBJ1-1|TRBD1|-|16
TGTGCCAGTAGTAACCGGGGAGGACAGGGTAAATTTTCGGCTTTCTTT
CASSNRGGQGKFSAFF
>TRBV5-1|TRBJ2-1|TRBD2|-|15
TGCGCCAGCAGCTTGGGGACTAGCGGTGGGGCTGAGCAGTTCTTC
CASSLGTSGGAEQFF
>TRBV6-1|TRBJ2-7|TRBD1|medium-sized|15
TGTGCCAGCAGTGAAGAGGGACAGGGATCCTACGAGCAGTACTTC
CASSEEGQGSYEQYF
>TRBV4-3|TRBJ2-7|TRBD1|-|17
TGCGCCAGCAGCCAAGACCGGGGGACAGGGGACCTCTACGAGCAGTACTTC
CASSQDRGTGDLYEQYF
>TRBV7-2|TRBJ2-5|TRBD2|-|15
TGTGCCAGCAGCCCTAGCGGGGGGGCGGGACAGACCCAGTACTTC
CASSPSGGAGQTQYF
>TRBV7-6|TRBJ2-7|-|-|14
TGTGCCAGCAGCTCAACAGGGAGCTCCTACGAGCAGTACTTC
CASSSTGSSYEQYF
>TRBV4-1|TRBJ1-1|TRBD1|-|16
TGCGCCAGCAGCCCGGGACAGGGGGCTCTGGACACTGAAGCTTTCTTT
CASSPGQGALDTEAFF
>TRBV14|TRBJ2-1|-|once|16
TGTGCCAGCAGCCCTCGCTTGGGAGGCACCTACAATGAGCAGTTCTTC
CASSPRLGGTYNEQFF
>TRBV28|TRBJ2-1|-|-|15
TGTGCCAGCAGTTTACTCGACCAGGTGGGCAATGAGCAGTTCTTC
CASSLLDQVGNEQFF
>TRBV10-2|TRBJ2-2|TRBD2|-|20
TGCGCCAGCAGTGATCGGGCCGTGTGGGGGGGACTTCTAAGGACCGGGGAGCTGTTTTTT
CASSDRAVWGGLLRTGELFF
>TRBV5-6|TRBJ2-7|-|-|14
TGTGCCAGCACCTCTCGACAGGACCTCTACGAGCAGTACTTC
CASTSRQDLYEQYF
>TRBV28|TRBJ2-7|-|-|16
TGTGCCAGCAGTTTGCATTTGGCGGTCCTCTCCTACGAGCAGTACTTC
CASSLHLAVLSYEQYF